A selection of T cell receptor beta chains follows, all from one sample in a study of blood T cell repertoires in COVID-19. Sequenced by immunoSEQ multiplex PCR; TCRdb stores in-frame clones only, minus some. The sample includes 150,000 to 180,000 clones, about four fifths of them seen just once. The specimen sequenced was peripheral blood. These receptors came from a man aged 60-69 years with acute or convalescent COVID-19. The CDR3 runs from the conserved cysteine through the conserved F or W. The D gene is left open where the match is weak. Rows give clone size only sometimes, using once, few, many, or a class for an expanded clone.

D	V	size	J	DNA	CDR3
TRBD1	TRBV18	once	TRBJ1-1	TGTGCCAGCTCACCGGGACAGACGACTGAAGCTTTCTTT	CASSPGQTTEAFF
-	TRBV28	-	TRBJ1-2	TGTGCCAGCACCGATTCGGTAGGGGCCATGGTTGGCTACACCTTC	CASTDSVGAMVGYTF
-	TRBV2	-	TRBJ1-5	TGTGCCAGCAGTGAAGCGCTTTTCGGGAGGCGGCATTTT	CASSEALFGRRHF
TRBD2	TRBV5-1	-	TRBJ2-3	TGCGCCAGCAGCTTGGTTATTAGCGGGGGGGCATCCAGCACAGATACGCAGTATTTT	CASSLVISGGASSTDTQYF
-	TRBV6-2/TRBV6-3	once	TRBJ2-3	TGTGCCAGCAGTTACGGGGGGGCTGAAGATACGCAGTATTTT	CASSYGGAEDTQYF
-	TRBV19	-	TRBJ1-6	TGTGCCGTCGAGACCGGGAGGAATTCACCCCTCCACTTT	CAVETGRNSPLHF
-	TRBV6-5	-	TRBJ2-1	TGTGCCAGCAGTTACTCGCAGTCGCCCTACAATGAGCAGTTCTTC	CASSYSQSPYNEQFF
-	TRBV4-2	-	TRBJ1-1	TGTGCCAGCAGCCAGACCTCGACACAGTCGAACACTGAAGCTTTCTTT	CASSQTSTQSNTEAFF
TRBD1	TRBV6-5	few	TRBJ1-6	TGTGCCAGCAACGCGGACAGGGGGATTTCACCCCTCCACTTT	CASNADRGISPLHF
-	TRBV19	-	TRBJ2-2	TGTGCCAGTAGTATAGCCAGGGGGAACACCGGGGAGCTGTTTTTT	CASSIARGNTGELFF
-	TRBV5-6	-	TRBJ2-1	TGTGCCAGCAGCTCACGTACAGGGCTAACGCCAAATGAGCAGTTCTTC	CASSSRTGLTPNEQFF
TRBD1	TRBV29-1	-	TRBJ1-1	TGCAGCGCCCGGTCGGACAGGATGAACACTGAAGCTTTCTTT	CSARSDRMNTEAFF